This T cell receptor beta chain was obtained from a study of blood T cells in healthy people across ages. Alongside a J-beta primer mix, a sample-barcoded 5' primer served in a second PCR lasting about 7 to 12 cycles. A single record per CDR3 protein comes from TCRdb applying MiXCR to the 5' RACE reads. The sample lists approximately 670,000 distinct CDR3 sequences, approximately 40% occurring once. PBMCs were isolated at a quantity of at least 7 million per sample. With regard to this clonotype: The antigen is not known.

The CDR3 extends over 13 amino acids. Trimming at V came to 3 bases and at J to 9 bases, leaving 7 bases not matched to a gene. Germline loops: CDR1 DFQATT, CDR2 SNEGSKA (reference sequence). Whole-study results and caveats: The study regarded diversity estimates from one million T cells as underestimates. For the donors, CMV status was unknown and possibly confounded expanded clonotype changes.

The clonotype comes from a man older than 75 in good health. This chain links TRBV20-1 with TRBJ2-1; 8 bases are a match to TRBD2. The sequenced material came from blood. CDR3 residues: CSASSGGFGEQFF. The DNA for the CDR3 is TGCAGTGCTAGCTCGGGAGGGTTTGGTGAGCAGTTCTTC.